The clone carrying this T cell receptor beta chain was seen ten or more times. Since it is a stray read in a library aimed at alpha chains, this beta chain has a size that is not meaningful. Each molecule of TCR cDNA was tagged with one unique molecular identifier. TCRdb re-called the 5' RACE reads with MiXCR, one entry per CDR3 protein. The sample has 7,500 to 10,000 distinct CDR3 sequences; roughly 3.9% are singletons. This sample is part of a study of spatial heterogeneity in lung cancer. V was clipped by 8 bases and J by 4 bases, with 11 bases between them. The germline gives CDR1 SQVTM, CDR2 ANQGSEA. The CDR3 has 11 amino acids. Specified time point: blood taken at disease recurrence. Whole RNA obtained from tumor, nontumor lung or frozen PBMC underwent sequencing without sorting.

Source: PBMCs, taken at recurrence. The V gene is TRBV29-1, the J gene TRBJ2-5; D is undetermined. This receptor was taken from a female donor with early-stage non-small cell lung cancer. The CDR3 protein is CSITEAETQYF. CDR3 nucleotide sequence: TGCAGCATTACCGAGGCAGAGACCCAGTACTTC.